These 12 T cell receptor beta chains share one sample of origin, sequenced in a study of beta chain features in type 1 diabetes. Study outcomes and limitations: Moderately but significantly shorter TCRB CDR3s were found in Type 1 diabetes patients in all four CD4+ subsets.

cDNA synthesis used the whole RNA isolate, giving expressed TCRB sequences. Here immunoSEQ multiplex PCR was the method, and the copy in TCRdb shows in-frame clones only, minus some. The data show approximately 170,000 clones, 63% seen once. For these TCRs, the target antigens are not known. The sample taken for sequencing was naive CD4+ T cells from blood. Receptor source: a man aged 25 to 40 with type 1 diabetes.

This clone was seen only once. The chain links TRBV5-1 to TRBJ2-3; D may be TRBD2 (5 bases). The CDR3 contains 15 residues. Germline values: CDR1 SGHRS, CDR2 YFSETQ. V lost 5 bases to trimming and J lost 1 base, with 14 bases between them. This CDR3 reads CASRAVEEGTDTQYF. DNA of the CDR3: TGCGCCAGCAGAGCCGTTGAGGAGGGCACAGATACGCAGTATTTT. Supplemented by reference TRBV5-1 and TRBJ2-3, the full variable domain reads KAGVTQTPRYLIKTRGQQVTLSCSPISGHRSVSWYQQTPGQGLQFLFEYFSETQRNKGNFPGRFSGRQFSNSRSEMNVSTLELGDSALYLCASRAVEEGTDTQYFGPGTRLTVL.

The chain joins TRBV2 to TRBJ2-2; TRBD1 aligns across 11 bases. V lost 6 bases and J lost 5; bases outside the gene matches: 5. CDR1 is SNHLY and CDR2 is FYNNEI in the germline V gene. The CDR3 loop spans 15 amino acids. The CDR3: CASSDWDRGTGELFF. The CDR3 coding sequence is TGTGCCAGCAGCGACTGGGACAGGGGGACCGGGGAGCTGTTTTTT.

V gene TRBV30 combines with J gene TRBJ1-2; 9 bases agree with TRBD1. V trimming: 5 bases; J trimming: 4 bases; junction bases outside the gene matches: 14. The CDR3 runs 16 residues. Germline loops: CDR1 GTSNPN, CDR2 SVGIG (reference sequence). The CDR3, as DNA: TGTGCCTGGGGAGGAACAGGGGGCAGCGAAGGCTATGGCTACACCTTC. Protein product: CAWGGTGGSEGYGYTF.

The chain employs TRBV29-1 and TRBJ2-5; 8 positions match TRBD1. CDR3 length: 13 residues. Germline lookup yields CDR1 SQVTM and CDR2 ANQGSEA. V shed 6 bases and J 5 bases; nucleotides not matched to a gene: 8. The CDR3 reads CSVLRGLGETQYF. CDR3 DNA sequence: TGCAGCGTCCTCAGGGGGCTTGGGGAGACCCAGTACTTC.

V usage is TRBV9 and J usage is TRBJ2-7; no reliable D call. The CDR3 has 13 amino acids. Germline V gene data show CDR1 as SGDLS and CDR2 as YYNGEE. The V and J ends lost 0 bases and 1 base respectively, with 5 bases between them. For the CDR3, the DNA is TGTGCCAGCAGCGTAGACGGGTCCTACGAGCAGTACTTC. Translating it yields CASSVDGSYEQYF.

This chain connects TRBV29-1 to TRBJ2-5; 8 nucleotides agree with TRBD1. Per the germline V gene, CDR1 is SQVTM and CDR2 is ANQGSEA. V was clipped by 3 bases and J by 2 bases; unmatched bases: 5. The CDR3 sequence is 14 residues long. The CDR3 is CSVDQGAGQETQYF. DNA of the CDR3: TGCAGCGTTGATCAGGGGGCAGGACAAGAGACCCAGTACTTC.

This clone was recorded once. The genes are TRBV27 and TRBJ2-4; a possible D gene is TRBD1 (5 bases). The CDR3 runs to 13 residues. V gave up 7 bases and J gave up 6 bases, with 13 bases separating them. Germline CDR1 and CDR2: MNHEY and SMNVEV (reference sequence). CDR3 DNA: TGTGCCAGCACCGGCAGGGTGGCAAACATTCAGTACTTC. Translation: CASTGRVANIQYF.

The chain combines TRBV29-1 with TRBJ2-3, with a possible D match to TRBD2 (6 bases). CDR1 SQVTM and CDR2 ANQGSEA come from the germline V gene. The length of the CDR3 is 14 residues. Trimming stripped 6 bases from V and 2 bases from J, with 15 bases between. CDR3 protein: CSVKRGSSTDTQYF. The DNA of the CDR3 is TGCAGCGTCAAACGGGGGAGCTCCACAGATACGCAGTATTTT.

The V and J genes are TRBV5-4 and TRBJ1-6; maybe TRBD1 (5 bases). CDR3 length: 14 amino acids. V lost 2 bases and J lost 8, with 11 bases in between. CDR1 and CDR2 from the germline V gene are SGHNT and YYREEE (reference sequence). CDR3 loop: CASSFGVGDSPLHF. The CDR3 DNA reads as TGTGCCAGCAGCTTTGGTGTAGGGGATTCACCCCTCCACTTT.

The CDR3 DNA sequence: TGTGCCAGCAGCTTAAGCGGATTCACAGATACGCAGTATTTT. It is translated as CASSLSGFTDTQYF. The chain uses TRBV7-9 and TRBJ2-3; weak D call: TRBD2 (5 bases). V gave up 2 bases and J gave up 2 bases, with 8 bases separating them. CDR1 and CDR2 (germline): SEHNR, FQNEAQ (reference sequence). This CDR3 is built from 14 residues.

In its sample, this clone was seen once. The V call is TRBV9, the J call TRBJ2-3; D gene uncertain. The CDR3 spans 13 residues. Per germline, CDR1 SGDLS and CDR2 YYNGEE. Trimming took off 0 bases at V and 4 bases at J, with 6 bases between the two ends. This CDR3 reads CASSVGSADTQYF. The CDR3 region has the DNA TGTGCCAGCAGCGTAGGGTCCGCAGATACGCAGTATTTT.

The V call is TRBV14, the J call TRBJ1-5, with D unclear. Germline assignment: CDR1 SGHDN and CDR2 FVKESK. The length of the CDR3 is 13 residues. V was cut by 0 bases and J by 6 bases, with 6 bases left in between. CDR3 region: CASSQDMAQPQHF. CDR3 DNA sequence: TGTGCCAGCAGCCAAGATATGGCTCAGCCCCAGCATTTT. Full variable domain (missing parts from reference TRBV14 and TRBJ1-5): EAGVTQFPSHSVIEKGQTVTLRCDPISGHDNLYWYRRVMGKEIKFLLHFVKESKQDESGMPNNRFLAERTGGTYSTLKVQPAELEDSGVYFCASSQDMAQPQHFGDGTRLSIL.